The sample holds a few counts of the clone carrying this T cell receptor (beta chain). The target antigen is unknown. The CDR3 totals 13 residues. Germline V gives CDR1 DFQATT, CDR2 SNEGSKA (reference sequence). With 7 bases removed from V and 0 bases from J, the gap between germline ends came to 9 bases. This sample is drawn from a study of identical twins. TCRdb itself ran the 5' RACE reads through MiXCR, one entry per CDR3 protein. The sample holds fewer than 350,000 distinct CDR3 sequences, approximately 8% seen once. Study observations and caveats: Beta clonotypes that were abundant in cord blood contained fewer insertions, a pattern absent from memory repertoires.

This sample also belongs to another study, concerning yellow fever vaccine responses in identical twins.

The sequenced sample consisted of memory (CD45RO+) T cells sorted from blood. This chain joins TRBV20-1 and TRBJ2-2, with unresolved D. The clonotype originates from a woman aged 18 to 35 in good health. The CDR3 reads CSVTDANTGELFF. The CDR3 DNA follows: TGCAGTGTTACGGATGCGAACACCGGGGAGCTGTTTTTT.